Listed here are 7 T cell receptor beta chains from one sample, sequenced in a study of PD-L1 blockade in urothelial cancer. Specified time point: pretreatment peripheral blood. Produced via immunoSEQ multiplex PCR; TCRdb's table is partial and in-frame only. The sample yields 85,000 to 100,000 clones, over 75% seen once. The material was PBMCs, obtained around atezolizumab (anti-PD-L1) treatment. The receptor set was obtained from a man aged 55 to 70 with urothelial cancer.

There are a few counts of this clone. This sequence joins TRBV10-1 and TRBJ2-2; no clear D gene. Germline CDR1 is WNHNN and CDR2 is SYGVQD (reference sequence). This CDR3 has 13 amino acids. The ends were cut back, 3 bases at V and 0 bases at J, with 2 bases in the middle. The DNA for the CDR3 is TGCGCCAGCAGTGACACGAACACCGGGGAGCTGTTTTTT. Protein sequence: CASSDTNTGELFF.

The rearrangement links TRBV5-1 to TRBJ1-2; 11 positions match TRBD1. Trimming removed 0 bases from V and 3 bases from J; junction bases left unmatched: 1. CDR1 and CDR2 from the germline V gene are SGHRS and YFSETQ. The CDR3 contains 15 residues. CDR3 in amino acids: CASSLGDRGDYGYTF. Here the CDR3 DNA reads TGCGCCAGCAGCTTGGGGGACAGGGGGGACTATGGCTACACCTTC.

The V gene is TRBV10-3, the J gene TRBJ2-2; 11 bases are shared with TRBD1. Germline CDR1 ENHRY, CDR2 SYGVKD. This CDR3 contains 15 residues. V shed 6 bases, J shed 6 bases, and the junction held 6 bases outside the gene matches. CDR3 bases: TGTGCCATCAGCTCCGGGACAGGGGGTCCCGGGGAGCTGTTTTTT. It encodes CAISSGTGGPGELFF.

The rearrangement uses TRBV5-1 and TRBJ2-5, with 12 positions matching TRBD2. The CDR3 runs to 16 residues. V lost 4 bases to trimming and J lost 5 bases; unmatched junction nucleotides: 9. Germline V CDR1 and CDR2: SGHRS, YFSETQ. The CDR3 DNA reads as TGCGCCAGCAGCGCGGGGGGACTAGCGGGCCATGAGACCCAGTACTTC. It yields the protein CASSAGGLAGHETQYF.

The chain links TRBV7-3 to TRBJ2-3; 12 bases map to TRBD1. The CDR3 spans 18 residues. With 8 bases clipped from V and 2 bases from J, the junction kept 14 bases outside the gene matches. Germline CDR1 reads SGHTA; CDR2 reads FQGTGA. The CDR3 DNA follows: TGTGCCAGCGGCGGGACAGGGGGCGCATCCCGGCTCACAGATACGCAGTATTTT. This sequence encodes CASGGTGGASRLTDTQYF.

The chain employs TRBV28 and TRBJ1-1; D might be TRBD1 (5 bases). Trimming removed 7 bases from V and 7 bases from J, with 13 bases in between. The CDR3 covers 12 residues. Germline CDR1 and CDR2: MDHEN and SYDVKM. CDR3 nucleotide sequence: TGTGCCAGCACCGACGGGGGTAGTGAAGCTTTCTTT. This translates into CASTDGGSEAFF. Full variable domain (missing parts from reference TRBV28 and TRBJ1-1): DVKVTQSSRYLVKRTGEKVFLECVQDMDHENMFWYRQDPGLGLRLIYFSYDVKMKEKGDIPEGYSVSREKKERFSLILESASTNQTSMYLCASTDGGSEAFFGQGTRLTVV.

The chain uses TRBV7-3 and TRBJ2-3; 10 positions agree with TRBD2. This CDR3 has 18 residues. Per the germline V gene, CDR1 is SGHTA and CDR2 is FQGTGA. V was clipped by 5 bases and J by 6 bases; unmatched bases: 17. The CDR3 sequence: CASSTRLAGTLFPDTQYF. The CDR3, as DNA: TGTGCCAGCAGCACTCGACTAGCGGGTACCCTATTCCCGGATACGCAGTATTTT.